This T cell receptor (beta chain) is drawn from a study of early T cells in non-severe SARS-CoV-2 infection. On the study more broadly: Unpaired chains resulted from sequencing bulk RNA of unsorted whole blood.

TCRdb independently ran MiXCR on the 5' RACE reads; one entry per CDR3 protein. Of 52,000 or so distinct CDR3 sequences listed, under 15% are singletons. This clonotype was seen ten or more times. CDR3 length: 14 residues. In germline, CDR1 is SGHAT, CDR2 FQNNGV. V dropped 8 bases and J dropped 2 bases, with 13 bases sitting between them. The sequence was collected from an adult who was a healthcare worker with PCR-confirmed SARS-CoV-2 infection or an uninfected control (not recorded which). Sequencing used whole blood. J is TRBJ1-3 and V is TRBV11-2; D is uncertain. CDR3 bases: TGTGCCAGCGCATCCATCAAGACTGGAAACACCATATATTTT. Amino acids: CASASIKTGNTIYF.